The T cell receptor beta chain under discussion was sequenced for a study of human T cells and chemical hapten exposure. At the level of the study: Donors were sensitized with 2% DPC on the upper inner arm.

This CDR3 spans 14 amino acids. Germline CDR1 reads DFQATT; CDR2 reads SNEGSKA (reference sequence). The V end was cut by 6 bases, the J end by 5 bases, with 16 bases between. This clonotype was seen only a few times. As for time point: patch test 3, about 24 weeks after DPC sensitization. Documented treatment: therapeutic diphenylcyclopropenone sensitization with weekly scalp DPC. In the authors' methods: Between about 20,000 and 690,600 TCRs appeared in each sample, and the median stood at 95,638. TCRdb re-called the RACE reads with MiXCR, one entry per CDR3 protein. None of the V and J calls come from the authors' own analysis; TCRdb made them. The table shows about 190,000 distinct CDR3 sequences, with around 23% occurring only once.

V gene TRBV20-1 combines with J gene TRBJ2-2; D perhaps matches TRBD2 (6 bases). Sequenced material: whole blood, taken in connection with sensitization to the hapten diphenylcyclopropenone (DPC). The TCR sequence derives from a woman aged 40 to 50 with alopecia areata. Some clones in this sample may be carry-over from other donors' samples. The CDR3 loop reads CSALTSRGTGELFF. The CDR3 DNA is TGCAGTGCACTTACTAGCCGGGGGACCGGGGAGCTGTTTTTT.